This entry describes one T cell receptor beta chain. The CDR3 has 14 residues. The J segment lost 2 bases and the V segment lost 5 bases, leaving 3 bases of the junction unmatched. The germline CDR1 and CDR2 sequences are SGHAT and FQNNGV. In the original workflow: The authors estimated nucleated cell counts from reference gene primer amplification. TCRdb's table, derived via immunoSEQ multiplex PCR, lists solely in-frame clones and lacks some. Clone size and V and J calls were adopted from that table, with D and trimming inferred from the DNA. Among about 140,000 clones, approximately 86% were seen once, and the ten largest hold about 1.5%. The data were obtained in a study of blood T cell repertoires in COVID-19. Study-wide background: Italy, Spain and the United States were the sources of the convalescent and acute COVID-19 samples. Sample material is recorded as cDNA or gDNA derived from T cells, B-cell-depleted T cells, or PBMCs.

Sequencing input: peripheral blood. The receptor was derived from a woman aged 60 to 75 with acute or convalescent COVID-19. The rearrangement uses TRBV11-2 and TRBJ1-5; TRBD1 matches 7 bases. CDR3 in amino acids: CASSPDRGNQPQHF. CDR3 bases: TGTGCCAGCAGCCCTGACAGGGGCAATCAGCCCCAGCATTTT. The whole variable domain, remainder taken from reference TRBV11-2 and TRBJ1-5, is EAGVAQSPRYKIIEKRQSVAFWCNPISGHATLYWYQQILGQGPKLLIQFQNNGVVDDSQLPKDRFSAERLKGVDSTLKIQPAKLEDSAVYLCASSPDRGNQPQHFGDGTRLSIL.